These 24 T cell receptor beta chains originate from one sample sequenced in a study of human T cells and chemical hapten exposure. The study used a library that attached unique molecular identifiers to individual cDNA molecules. One entry per CDR3 protein results from TCRdb running MiXCR on the reads. The sample consists of fewer than 150,000 distinct CDR3 sequences, over 7% of them appearing once. Unseparated into fractions, whole blood served as the source from which total RNA was extracted. The sequencing input was whole blood. These receptors all stem from a human donor in good health. Some clones in this sample may be carry-over from other donors' samples.

This rearrangement joins TRBV12-2 to TRBJ1-1; TRBD1 was called by the table and not checked on the DNA. TRBV12-2 is a listed pseudogene. The CDR3 sequence is 14 residues long. The CDR3 is CASRFSRDHTEAFF. CDR3 DNA sequence: TGTGCAAGTCGCTTTAGCAGGGATCACACTGAAGCTTTCTTT.

The J gene is TRBJ2-1, the V gene TRBV7-6; TRBD2 matches 9 bases. The CDR3 runs 16 residues. The V segment lost 5 bases and the J segment 6 bases; nucleotides outside the gene matches: 11. CDR1 is SGHVS, CDR2 FNYEAQ, per germline. CDR3 sequence (DNA): TGTGCCAGCAGCCAAGGGGGCGGGGGGGCTTTCAATGAGCAGTTCTTC. Translated, it gives CASSQGGGGAFNEQFF.

The V gene is TRBV20-1, the J gene TRBJ1-4; possible D gene TRBD1, 6 bases. The V end lost 3 bases, the J end lost 7 bases, and 15 bases lay between the germline ends. Germline V CDR1 and CDR2: DFQATT, SNEGSKA (reference sequence). The CDR3 is made up of 14 amino acids. CDR3 loop: CSASPGALGEKLFF. The CDR3 nucleotides are TGCAGTGCTAGTCCAGGGGCGCTCGGTGAAAAACTGTTTTTT.

The V and J genes are TRBV19 and TRBJ2-5, with D possibly matching TRBD1 (5 bases). The V end was cut by 2 bases, the J end by 0 bases, with 7 bases between. Germline CDR1 LNHDA, CDR2 SQIVND (reference sequence). The CDR3 totals 14 residues. The CDR3 is CASSISRDQETQYF. CDR3 DNA sequence: TGTGCCAGTAGTATATCCAGGGACCAAGAGACCCAGTACTTC.

V and J are TRBV12-5 and TRBJ2-3; TRBD1 matches at 9 bases. With V trimmed by 5 bases and J by 2 bases, 8 bases remained unmatched. There are 16 residues in the CDR3. Per germline, CDR1 LGHNT and CDR2 FRNRAP. CDR3 in amino acids: CASGPGQGRATDTQYF. As DNA, the CDR3 is TGTGCTAGTGGTCCTGGACAGGGGCGAGCCACAGATACGCAGTATTTT.

V and J are TRBV4-1 and TRBJ2-7; D may be TRBD1 (5 bases). This CDR3 has 13 residues. Trimming left V 1 base short and J 10 bases short, with 14 bases between. The germline CDR1 and CDR2 sequences are MGHRA and YSYEKL. This CDR3 reads CASSQGRGAEQYF. Written as DNA, the CDR3 is TGCGCCAGCAGCCAAGGAAGGGGCGCGGAACAGTACTTC.

The chain uses TRBV11-2 and TRBJ1-1, with 7 positions matching TRBD1. The trim removed 3 bases at V and 8 bases at J, leaving 3 bases unmatched. This CDR3 region has 12 residues. Germline CDR1 SGHAT, CDR2 FQNNGV. The CDR3 sequence: CASSFQDREAFF. The CDR3 DNA reads TGTGCCAGCAGCTTCCAGGACAGGGAAGCTTTCTTT.

This clonotype was seen a handful of times. The rearrangement links TRBV6-6 to TRBJ1-2, with 9 bases lining up with TRBD1. The CDR3 has 15 amino acids. Germline values: CDR1 MNHNY, CDR2 SVGAGI (reference sequence). Trimming cost V 2 bases and J 5 bases; bases outside gene matches: 6. CDR3 amino acids: CASSYTGGDSYGYTF. CDR3 nucleotide sequence: TGTGCCAGCAGTTACACAGGGGGCGATTCTTATGGCTACACCTTC.

Of note for this clonotype: With a much larger clone just one base away, this may be a read error. The V gene is TRBV20-1, the J gene TRBJ2-5; either TRBD1 or TRBD2 may fit D (5 bases each). The germline V gene encodes CDR1 DFQATT and CDR2 SNEGSKA (reference sequence). The germline V and J ends were trimmed by 7 bases and 7 bases, with 25 bases remaining between them. CDR3 length equals 15 residues. The CDR3 coding sequence is TGCAGTGTTCCGGTCACCGGGACGACGAGCGGGACCCAGTACTTC. Its protein is CSVPVTGTTSGTQYF.

J is TRBJ2-7 and V is TRBV27; either TRBD1 or TRBD2 may fit D (5 bases each). The length of the CDR3 is 14 residues. Germline V gene data show CDR1 as MNHEY and CDR2 as SMNVEV (reference sequence). V lost 7 bases and J lost 9, with 22 bases in between. In nucleotides, the CDR3 is TGTGCCAGCACCGGGGACGGTAGTCGGGTAGGGCAGTACTTC. It yields the protein CASTGDGSRVGQYF.

The rearrangement links TRBV3-1 to TRBJ2-5; D gene unclear. Germline V lookup: CDR1 LGHDT, CDR2 YNNKEL (reference sequence). CDR3 size: 15 residues. Trimming took 5 bases from V and 0 from J, leaving 13 bases between them. The CDR3 nucleotides are TGTGCCAGCAGCGGCCGACTGGAGTACCAAGAGACCCAGTACTTC. It codes for CASSGRLEYQETQYF.

This chain uses TRBV6-5 with TRBJ2-7; TRBD2 matches 10 bases. Unmatched junction bases numbered 14, after V lost 6 bases and J lost 0 bases. The germline gives CDR1 MNHEY, CDR2 SVGAGI. There are 18 residues in the CDR3. CDR3 nucleotide sequence: TGTGCCAGCAGAATTCCTAGCGGGGGCACCCTCAGCTCCTACGAGCAGTACTTC. It specifies CASRIPSGGTLSSYEQYF.

The rearrangement joins TRBV5-1 to TRBJ2-1, with 10 nucleotides matching TRBD1. With 3 bases clipped from V and 4 bases from J, the junction kept 4 bases outside the gene matches. Germline V lookup: CDR1 SGHRS, CDR2 YFSETQ. The CDR3 spans 15 residues. Here the CDR3 reads CASSSGTGDYNEQFF. DNA for the CDR3: TGCGCCAGCAGCTCGGGGACAGGGGATTACAATGAGCAGTTCTTC. Based on the CDR3 plus reference TRBV5-1 and TRBJ2-1, the full variable domain is KAGVTQTPRYLIKTRGQQVTLSCSPISGHRSVSWYQQTPGQGLQFLFEYFSETQRNKGNFPGRFSGRQFSNSRSEMNVSTLELGDSALYLCASSSGTGDYNEQFFGPGTRLTVL.

This clonotype was seen at least ten times. The chain links TRBV12-3 or TRBV12-4 to TRBJ1-1; tentative D call: TRBD1 (5 bases). V gave up 4 bases and J gave up 1 base, with 10 bases separating them. This CDR3 is built from 14 residues. The CDR3 DNA sequence: TGTGCCAGCAGTTCTTCCGGGACGAACACTGAAGCTTTCTTT. Translation gives CASSSSGTNTEAFF.

This clonotype was found many times. The chain couples TRBV23-1 to TRBJ1-5, with no clear D. TRBV23-1 is an open reading frame, and its role is uncertain. Trimming shortened V by 0 bases and J by 2 bases, and 14 bases separated the two germline ends. The CDR3 has 17 residues. The CDR3 nucleotides read TGCGCCAGCAGTCAATCGGGTCGGGTTATGGGCAATCAGCCCCAGCATTTT. Translating it yields CASSQSGRVMGNQPQHF.

This clonotype came up a few times. The V call is TRBV12-3 or TRBV12-4, the J call TRBJ1-1, with a tentative D call TRBD1 (6 bases). CDR3 length: 18 residues. V was cut by 3 bases and J by 3 bases, with 23 bases left in between. The CDR3 loop is CASSFRIGQGSIDTEAFF. DNA of the CDR3: TGTGCCAGCAGTTTTCGCATCGGTCAGGGGTCGATAGACACTGAAGCTTTCTTT.

This clonotype was seen repeatedly, ten times or more. Here the CDR3 DNA reads TGCAGTGCTAGTGGACAGGGCATTGGCTACACCTTC. Translated, it gives CSASGQGIGYTF. The chain combines TRBV20-1 with TRBJ1-2; 8 bases match TRBD1. V was clipped by 3 bases and J by 7 bases; unmatched bases: 4. Looked up from germline, CDR1 is DFQATT and CDR2 is SNEGSKA (reference sequence). The CDR3 covers 12 residues.

This clonotype was counted between two and nine times. The gene calls are TRBV7-2 and TRBJ2-2, with D hard to call. The V end was cut by 2 bases, the J end by 4 bases, with 2 bases between. This CDR3 spans 12 amino acids. Germline CDR1 SGHTA, CDR2 FQGNSA. CDR3 sequence reads: CASSLITGELFF. The CDR3, as DNA: TGTGCCAGCAGCTTAATCACCGGGGAGCTGTTTTTT.

This clonotype was observed a handful of times. The rearrangement uses TRBV12-3 or TRBV12-4 and TRBJ2-6; D possibly corresponds to TRBD2 (6 bases). The CDR3 sequence is 17 residues long. V shed 3 bases and J shed 0 bases, with 12 bases lying between them. CDR3 protein: CASSFMRGASGANVLTF. The CDR3 DNA follows: TGTGCCAGCAGTTTTATGCGGGGAGCCTCTGGGGCCAACGTCCTGACTTTC.

This clonotype has a single count. The J gene is TRBJ2-2, the V gene TRBV7-9; the D call may be TRBD1 or TRBD2 (6 bases each). CDR1 SEHNR and CDR2 FQNEAQ come from the germline V gene (reference sequence). Trimming shortened V by 4 bases and J by 10 bases, and 16 bases separated the two germline ends. CDR3 length: 14 residues. CDR3 sequence (DNA): TGTGCCAGCAGCTACCGGGAGCCAGGGGTGGAGCTGTTTTTT. Residues: CASSYREPGVELFF.

Only a few counts were recorded for this clonotype. The chain links TRBV7-9 to TRBJ2-3; D is unclear. Germline V gene data show CDR1 as SEHNR and CDR2 as FQNEAQ (reference sequence). The CDR3 runs 10 residues. Trimming took off 6 bases at V and 6 bases at J, with 4 bases between the two ends. CDR3 loop: CASRDDTQYF. The CDR3, as DNA: TGTGCCAGCAGAGACGATACGCAGTATTTT.

The chain employs TRBV29-1 and TRBJ2-3, with D possibly matching TRBD2 (5 bases). The germline V gene encodes CDR1 SQVTM and CDR2 ANQGSEA. V lost 4 bases and J lost 0, with 14 bases in between. The CDR3 sequence is 15 residues long. In nucleotides, the CDR3 is TGCAGCGTTGTGGGGTTCACGGGGAGCACAGATACGCAGTATTTT. Translation gives CSVVGFTGSTDTQYF.

The chain is built from TRBV5-4 and TRBJ2-5; possibly TRBD1 for D (6 bases). With 2 bases removed from V and 2 bases from J, the gap between germline ends came to 13 bases. Germline lookup yields CDR1 SGHNT and CDR2 YYREEE (reference sequence). The CDR3 covers 15 residues. The CDR3 region is CASSFWTESQETQYF. As DNA, the CDR3 is TGTGCCAGCAGCTTTTGGACAGAGAGTCAAGAGACCCAGTACTTC.

This clonotype was counted at least ten times. V usage is TRBV7-2 and J usage is TRBJ2-7; unclear D gene. The length of the CDR3 is 13 residues. Trimming took off 5 bases at V and 2 bases at J, with 10 bases between the two ends. Per the germline V gene, CDR1 is SGHTA and CDR2 is FQGNSA. CDR3 DNA sequence: TGTGCCAGCAGCCCAGTGCCCACCTACGAGCAGTACTTC. Translating gives CASSPVPTYEQYF.